These T cell receptor beta chains were read from a single sample in a study of cytomegalovirus exposure and HLA in healthy donors. Some clones are missing from TCRdb's copy, which holds only in-frame ones; the method was immunoSEQ multiplex PCR. The data hold about 140,000 clones, with 70% to 80% observed a single time. The sequenced sample was PBMCs. These receptors originate from a man aged 18-30 years in good health and CMV-seronegative. The CDR3 runs from the conserved cysteine through the conserved F or W.

j_call v_call cdr3_length cdr3_aa
TRBJ2-3 TRBV5-1 16 CASSREGAGVSDTQYF
TRBJ1-2 TRBV7-8 16 CASSLLLDRGNYGYTF
TRBJ1-4 TRBV2 15 CASSERGTAYEKLFF
TRBJ2-3 TRBV28 18 CASIPPFGDPAYLYTQYF
TRBJ1-2 TRBV2 18 CASSENGPLWTELYGYTF
TRBJ1-1 TRBV5-1 16 CASSFTGSNMNIEAFF
TRBJ1-5 TRBV19 14 CASSPRLSNQPQHF
TRBJ1-3 TRBV30 16 CAWNTKRGFSGNTIYF
TRBJ2-2 TRBV27 15 CASSPREGSTGELFF
TRBJ2-7 TRBV30 15 CAWSVRGPPGREQYF
TRBJ2-2 TRBV4-1 17 CASSPGTSGRAGGELFF
TRBJ2-1 TRBV7-4 13 CASSGDRENEQFF
TRBJ1-1 TRBV5-1 14 CASSLNRGNTEAFF
TRBJ2-7 TRBV28 16 CASSLLGTSGPYEQYF
TRBJ2-7 TRBV7-9 15 CASSWGLAGTYEQYF
TRBJ2-2 TRBV27 16 CASRTLAGGRTGELFF
TRBJ2-7 TRBV15 16 CATSRGTGLNSYEQYF
TRBJ1-1 TRBV10-1 13 CASTLDQGTEAFF
TRBJ2-5 TRBV7-6 16 CASSLGRRLAEETQYF
TRBJ2-2 TRBV11-3 16 CASSLDSQGLTGELFF
TRBJ1-6 TRBV14 13 CASSQVLSSPLHF
TRBJ2-7 TRBV2 12 CASSGGVYEQYF
TRBJ1-1 TRBV28 12 CATDTGYTEAFF
TRBJ2-1 TRBV18 14 CASSPQGSYNEQFF
TRBJ2-2 TRBV7-6 15 CASSSLADETGELFF
TRBJ1-6 TRBV30 12 CAWRFGSSPLHF
TRBJ2-3 TRBV14 14 CASSRSGFTDTQYF
TRBJ1-2 TRBV30 13 CAWSVSGDRGYTF
TRBJ1-1 TRBV15 13 CATSWTRNTEAFF
TRBJ1-1 TRBV5-5 14 CASSLGGDYTEAFF